A selection of T cell receptor beta chains follows, all from one sample in a study of T cell responses to AZD1222 COVID-19 vaccine. Profiled with immunoSEQ multiplex PCR; TCRdb holds only in-frame clones, not every one. This table holds some 110,000 clones, over 75% found once. The sample in question was peripheral blood, obtained on day 0 of AZD1222 vaccination. These TCRs come from an adult in good health. Each CDR3 is given with its conserved first and last residue. The D gene is left open where the match is weak. The size entry is marked missing in some rows and otherwise reads once, few, many or a size class.

>TRBJ1-5|.|.|TRBV28|14
CASMQGGYRQPQHF
TGTGCCAGCATGCAGGGCGGTTATCGTCAGCCCCAGCATTTT
>TRBJ2-1|.|TRBD2|TRBV5-6|13
CASSLAGGNEQFF
TGTGCCAGCAGCTTGGCGGGGGGCAATGAGCAGTTCTTC
>TRBJ2-1|.|.|TRBV4-3|19
CASSPHGAGSTSSYNEQFF
TGCGCCAGCAGCCCCCATGGGGCGGGTTCAACGAGCTCCTACAATGAGCAGTTCTTC
>TRBJ2-1|.|.|TRBV7-9|13
CASSSGLTNEQFF
TGTGCCAGCAGCTCGGGCCTCACCAATGAGCAGTTCTTC
>TRBJ1-1|.|.|TRBV7-8|14
CASSLGGSNTEAFF
TGTGCCAGCAGCTTAGGGGGTTCGAACACTGAAGCTTTCTTT
>TRBJ1-6|.|.|TRBV4-1|16
CASSQVTSSYNSPLHF
TGCGCCAGCAGCCAAGTGACGAGCTCCTATAATTCACCCCTCCACTTT
>TRBJ1-2|.|.|TRBV9|17
CASTVGPGQDRNYGYTF
TGTGCCAGCACGGTTGGGCCTGGGCAGGACAGAAACTATGGCTACACCTTC
>TRBJ1-3|.|.|TRBV6-5|16
CASSYIWSNSGNTIYF
TGTGCCAGCAGTTACATTTGGAGCAACTCTGGAAACACCATATATTTT
>TRBJ2-2|.|TRBD1|TRBV7-3|15
CASSPGQGSTGELFF
TGTGCCAGCAGCCCAGGACAGGGGAGCACCGGGGAGCTGTTTTTT
>TRBJ2-2|once|.|TRBV24-1|12
CATSARSGELFF
TGTGCCACCAGTGCGAGGTCAGGGGAGCTGTTTTTT
>TRBJ2-5|.|TRBD2|TRBV7-9|16
CASSSWTSGDKETQYF
TGTGCCAGCAGCTCTTGGACTAGCGGGGACAAAGAGACCCAGTACTTC
>TRBJ1-6|.|TRBD1|TRBV7-2|11
CASSTRQGMHF
TGTGCCAGCAGCACCCGACAGGGGATGCACTTT
>TRBJ2-7|once|.|TRBV7-8|15
CASSSTGQKTYEQYF
TGTGCCAGCAGCTCAACAGGTCAGAAGACCTACGAGCAGTACTTC
>TRBJ1-3|.|.|TRBV28|11
CASSLAHTIYF
TGTGCCAGCAGTTTAGCCCACACCATATATTTT
>TRBJ1-2|.|.|TRBV28|16
CASSLRQGRGSYGYTF
TGTGCCAGCAGTTTAAGGCAGGGCCGGGGTTCCTATGGCTACACCTTC